This TCR beta chain is drawn from a study of blood T cell repertoires in COVID-19. Data came from immunoSEQ multiplex PCR; TCRdb stores just in-frame clones and leaves some out. Of a few hundred thousand clones in the sample, around four fifths were seen once. Ages ranged from roughly 18 to 100 years, with residence in 24 US areas. The CDR3 length is 14 residues. V was pared by 1 base and J by 8 bases, with 4 bases of the junction left unmatched. Germline CDR1 SGHRS, CDR2 YFSETQ. This chain connects TRBV5-1 to TRBJ1-4; TRBD1 aligns across 8 bases. The receptor's source is a woman between 50 and 59 years old who had recovered from COVID-19. The specimen sequenced was PBMCs or T cells enriched from blood (not recorded which). The DNA of the CDR3 is TGCGCCAGCAGCTTGCCCGGACAGGGAGAAAAACTGTTTTTT. It is translated as CASSLPGQGEKLFF.